The 24 T cell receptor beta chains reported below all come from one sample, sequenced in a study of T-cell reconstitution after alpha-beta-depleted transplantation in children. Unique molecular identifiers featured in how the TCRbeta library was prepared. TCRdb re-called the PCR reads with MiXCR, one entry per CDR3 protein. The top ten clones hold 4.5% to 5.5% of a sample with approximately 230,000 distinct CDR3 sequences, 20% to 30% of them seen once. The sequencing here drew on PBMCs, mostly from graft donor cells, taken 360 days after TCRalphabeta/CD19-depleted stem cell transplant. The origin of the receptors is a female patient under 10 years old who had a stem cell transplant for congenital amegakaryocytic thrombocytopenia, so the T cells may come from the graft donor.

The gene calls are TRBV7-8 and TRBJ1-5; D is uncertain. CDR1 is SGHVS, CDR2 FQNEAQ, per germline. Trimming cost V 3 bases and J 10 bases, with 13 bases left between them. CDR3 length equals 13 residues. CDR3 sequence reads: CASSFENNYPQHF. In DNA, the CDR3 is TGTGCCAGCAGCTTTGAAAACAATTATCCCCAGCATTTT.

This clonotype was counted ten times or more. The rearrangement joins TRBV20-1 to TRBJ2-1, with a possible D match to TRBD2 (5 bases). There are 14 residues in the CDR3. Germline-derived CDR1 and CDR2 are DFQATT and SNEGSKA (reference sequence). Trimming stripped 4 bases from V and 0 bases from J, with 10 bases between. This chain's CDR3 is CSATSGSSYNEQFF. The CDR3, as DNA: TGCAGTGCTACCAGCGGAAGCTCCTACAATGAGCAGTTCTTC.

The chain uses TRBV20-1 and TRBJ2-3; 14 bases match TRBD2. This CDR3 is 17 amino acids long. With V trimmed by 1 base and J by 4 bases, 7 bases remained unmatched. In germline, CDR1 is DFQATT, CDR2 SNEGSKA (reference sequence). CDR3 residues: CSARAPGTSGRSDTQYF. The CDR3 nucleotides are TGCAGTGCTAGAGCCCCCGGGACTAGCGGGAGATCAGATACGCAGTATTTT.

The chain is built from TRBV5-1 and TRBJ2-3; TRBD2 is a possible D gene (5 bases). Trimming left V 2 bases short and J 2 bases short, with 15 bases between. Germline loops: CDR1 SGHRS, CDR2 YFSETQ. CDR3 length: 16 amino acids. In nucleotides, the CDR3 is TGCGCCAGCAGCTTCATGGGGAGCGCCATCACAGATACGCAGTATTTT. Its translation is CASSFMGSAITDTQYF.

This clonotype appeared a few times. The rearrangement links TRBV7-9 to TRBJ2-3; a possible D gene is TRBD2 (6 bases). The V gene's germline CDR1 is SEHNR and CDR2 FQNEAQ (reference sequence). Trimming cost V 5 bases and J 4 bases, with 10 bases left between them. This CDR3 is built from 13 residues. CDR3 residues: CASSRDSSDTQYF. In DNA form, the CDR3 reads TGTGCCAGCAGCCGGGACTCATCAGATACGCAGTATTTT.

The chain recombines TRBV28 with TRBJ2-7; either TRBD1 or TRBD2 may supply D (5 bases each). The V and J ends lost 7 bases and 5 bases respectively, with 21 bases between them. Looked up from germline, CDR1 is MDHEN and CDR2 is SYDVKM. The CDR3 length is 15 residues. In nucleotides, the CDR3 is TGTGCCAGCACCCAACTTGGGGGAGCGGCCGACGAGCAGTACTTC. Translated: CASTQLGGAADEQYF.

This clonotype has a handful of counts. This rearrangement joins TRBV6-5 to TRBJ1-6; D gene uncertain. Trimming shortened V by 0 bases and J by 10 bases, and 7 bases separated the two germline ends. CDR1 is MNHEY, CDR2 SVGAGI, per germline. This CDR3 spans 13 amino acids. CDR3 bases: TGTGCCAGCAGTTACTCGACAAAATCACCCCTCCACTTT. It translates to CASSYSTKSPLHF.

In this sample, this clonotype turned up many times. The chain combines TRBV12-3 or TRBV12-4 with TRBJ1-5, with unresolved D. The CDR3 runs 15 residues. V shed 3 bases and J shed 0 bases, with 9 bases lying between them. The CDR3 DNA reads TGTGCCAGCAGTTTTCGACACAATAGCAATCAGCCCCAGCATTTT. Amino acids: CASSFRHNSNQPQHF.

This clonotype was seen only a few times. The chain has TRBV12-3 or TRBV12-4 and TRBJ1-5; no firm D call. Deletions cut 1 base from V and 3 bases from J, with 7 bases between. This CDR3 comprises 14 residues. The CDR3 reads CASSLGQLNQPQHF. DNA of the CDR3: TGTGCCAGCAGTTTAGGACAACTCAATCAGCCCCAGCATTTT.

V and J are TRBV4-3 and TRBJ1-4, with a weak D call TRBD1 (6 bases). The V gene lost 3 bases and the J gene lost 7 bases, with 9 bases spanning the gap. This CDR3 comprises 13 residues. Germline values: CDR1 LGHNA, CDR2 YSLEER. CDR3 DNA: TGCGCCAGCAGCCATGGGGGCCGTGAAAAACTGTTTTTT. The encoded protein is CASSHGGREKLFF.

The chain links TRBV10-3 to TRBJ1-1; no definite D call. CDR1 ENHRY and CDR2 SYGVKD come from the germline V gene. Trimming left V 6 bases short and J 0 bases short, with 5 bases between. The CDR3 is 12 residues long. The CDR3 region has the DNA TGTGCCATCAGCCGAATGAACACTGAAGCTTTCTTT. Protein product: CAISRMNTEAFF.

This sequence joins TRBV28 and TRBJ2-5; the D call may be TRBD1 or TRBD2 (5 bases each). V was cut by 4 bases and J by 4 bases, with 10 bases left in between. This CDR3 spans 13 amino acids. Germline V gene sequence: CDR1 MDHEN, CDR2 SYDVKM. DNA for the CDR3: TGTGCCAGCAGTTATCTGGGACGAGAGACCCAGTACTTC. The encoded protein is CASSYLGRETQYF.

The chain recombines TRBV12-3 or TRBV12-4 with TRBJ1-1; D remains unclear. The CDR3 has 11 residues. V lost 5 bases and J 10 bases, leaving 11 bases between the germline ends. The CDR3 here is CASSTGLGAFF. DNA for the CDR3: TGTGCCAGCAGTACGGGTCTCGGAGCTTTCTTT.

This clonotype was found many times. This chain links TRBV2 with TRBJ2-1; no firm D call. The CDR3 spans 13 residues. Germline V gene lookup returns CDR1 SNHLY and CDR2 FYNNEI. The ends were cut back, 3 bases at V and 0 bases at J, with 3 bases in the middle. The CDR3 loop reads CASSDGSYNEQFF. The CDR3 DNA sequence: TGTGCCAGCAGTGACGGCTCCTACAATGAGCAGTTCTTC.

This chain connects TRBV6-1 to TRBJ2-4; TRBD1 agrees at 8 bases. CDR1 MNHNS and CDR2 SASEGT come from the germline V gene. The CDR3 covers 16 residues. J gave up 2 bases and V 4 bases, and 7 bases lay outside the gene matches. The CDR3 DNA reads TGTGCCAGCAGTGCCGGACAGGGCGTCCCCAAAAACATTCAGTACTTC. Translation gives CASSAGQGVPKNIQYF.

The gene calls are TRBV12-3 or TRBV12-4 and TRBJ2-2, with unresolved D. V gave up 2 bases and J gave up 5 bases, with 15 bases separating them. The CDR3 covers 16 residues. In DNA, the CDR3 is TGTGCCAGCAGTTTAATGAGAAGCGCTAATACCGGGGAGCTGTTTTTT. Protein sequence: CASSLMRSANTGELFF.

This clonotype occurred a few times. V and J are TRBV18 and TRBJ2-2, with 8 bases that match TRBD2. CDR1 KGHSH and CDR2 LQKENI come from the germline V gene. The CDR3 totals 16 residues. Trimming cost V 3 bases and J 0 bases; bases outside gene matches: 3. The CDR3, as DNA: TGTGCCAGCTCACCGACTAGCGTAACGAACACCGGGGAGCTGTTTTTT. Protein sequence: CASSPTSVTNTGELFF.

The V call is TRBV27, the J call TRBJ2-1, with 8 bases lining up with TRBD1. The J segment lost 3 bases and the V segment lost 6 bases, leaving 10 bases of the junction unmatched. The CDR3 has 16 amino acids. CDR1 MNHEY and CDR2 SMNVEV come from the germline V gene (reference sequence). CDR3 sequence (DNA): TGTGCCAGCAGGCAAAGTTGGGGGACAGGCTACAATGAGCAGTTCTTC. This gives the protein CASRQSWGTGYNEQFF.

V and J are TRBV7-2 and TRBJ2-1, with 12 bases lining up with TRBD2. Germline trimming cut 3 bases from V and 7 bases from J; bases unmatched to any gene: 10. This CDR3 has 17 amino acids. From germline, CDR1 is SGHTA and CDR2 FQGNSA. The CDR3 sequence: CASSFGLAGSWQNEQFF. CDR3 DNA: TGTGCCAGCAGCTTCGGACTAGCGGGGTCCTGGCAAAATGAGCAGTTCTTC.

This clonotype was counted ten times or more. The chain combines TRBV3-1 with TRBJ2-1, with D possibly matching TRBD2 (6 bases). CDR1 is LGHDT and CDR2 is YNNKEL in the germline V gene (reference sequence). This CDR3 has 11 residues. Trimming removed 3 bases from V and 13 bases from J, with 10 bases in between. CDR3 protein: CASSHGSEQFF. The CDR3, as DNA: TGTGCCAGCAGCCACGGGAGTGAACAGTTCTTC.

This clonotype was detected many times. The chain couples TRBV20-1 to TRBJ2-3; 7 nucleotides match TRBD2. Germline V gene sequence: CDR1 DFQATT, CDR2 SNEGSKA (reference sequence). The V gene end was trimmed by 6 bases and the J gene end by 2 bases; junction bases not matched to a gene: 11. This CDR3 comprises 15 residues. As DNA, the CDR3 is TGCAGTGCAAAATCCGGGACTACCGTCACAGATACGCAGTATTTT. It translates to CSAKSGTTVTDTQYF.

This clonotype occurred many times. The chain has TRBV10-3 and TRBJ2-6, with D tentatively TRBD1 or TRBD2 (6 bases each). V gave up 11 bases and J gave up 3 bases, with 14 bases separating them. Germline-derived CDR1 and CDR2 are ENHRY and SYGVKD. CDR3 length equals 14 residues. The CDR3 nucleotides read TGTGCCGCGGGGTACAGGGTTGGGGCCAACGTCCTGACTTTC. Translated: CAAGYRVGANVLTF.

The CDR3 is CASSLRFRVAGELFF. CDR3 coding DNA: TGTGCCAGCAGCTTAAGATTCCGGGTCGCCGGGGAGCTGTTTTTT. The chain couples TRBV7-9 to TRBJ2-2; D is unclear. The CDR3 runs to 15 residues. The V gene lost 2 bases and the J gene lost 6 bases, with 13 bases spanning the gap. Germline CDR1 reads SEHNR; CDR2 reads FQNEAQ (reference sequence).

This sequence joins TRBV20-1 and TRBJ2-1, with D unclear. Trimming took off 7 bases at V and 8 bases at J, with 6 bases between the two ends. Germline V CDR1 and CDR2: DFQATT, SNEGSKA (reference sequence). This CDR3 is 9 amino acids long. The CDR3 loop reads CSVNDEQFF. The DNA for the CDR3 is TGCAGTGTAAATGATGAGCAGTTCTTC.